This paragraph covers one TCR beta chain sequence. Sequencing was performed with immunoSEQ multiplex PCR; in TCRdb, only in-frame clones are kept and a portion is missing. The sample records about 200,000 clones, approximately 92% being singletons. This record belongs to a study of blood T cell repertoires in COVID-19. Study-wide context: The samples span acute and convalescent COVID-19 from the United States, Italy and Spain.

The V segment lost 0 bases and the J segment 2 bases; nucleotides outside the gene matches: 4. Germline V CDR1 and CDR2: SGDLS, YYNGEE. This CDR3 is 16 amino acids long. The sequenced sample was PBMCs or T cells enriched from blood (not recorded which). The gene calls are TRBV9 and TRBJ2-3, with 9 positions matching TRBD2. The clonotype comes from a middle-aged woman with acute COVID-19. The CDR3 loop reads CASSVALAGPTDTQYF. As DNA, the CDR3 is TGTGCCAGCAGCGTAGCGCTAGCGGGACCCACAGATACGCAGTATTTT.